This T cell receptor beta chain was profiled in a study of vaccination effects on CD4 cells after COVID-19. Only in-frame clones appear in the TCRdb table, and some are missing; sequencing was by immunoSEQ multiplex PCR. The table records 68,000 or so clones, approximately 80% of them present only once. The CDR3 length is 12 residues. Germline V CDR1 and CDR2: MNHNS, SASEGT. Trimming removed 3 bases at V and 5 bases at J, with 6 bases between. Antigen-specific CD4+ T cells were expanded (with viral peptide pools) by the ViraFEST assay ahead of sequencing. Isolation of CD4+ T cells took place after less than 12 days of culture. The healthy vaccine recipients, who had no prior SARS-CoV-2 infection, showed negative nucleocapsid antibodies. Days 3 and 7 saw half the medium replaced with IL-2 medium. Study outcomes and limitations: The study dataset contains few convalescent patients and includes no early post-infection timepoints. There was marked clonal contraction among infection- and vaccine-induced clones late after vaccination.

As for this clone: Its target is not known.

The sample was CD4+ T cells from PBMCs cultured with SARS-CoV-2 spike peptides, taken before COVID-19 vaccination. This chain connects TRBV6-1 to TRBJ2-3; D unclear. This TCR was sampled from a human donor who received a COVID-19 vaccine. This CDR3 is CASSESRDTQYF. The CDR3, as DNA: TGTGCCAGCAGTGAGAGTCGAGATACGCAGTATTTT.